This T cell receptor (beta chain) was profiled in a study of T cell repertoires in cytomegalovirus infection. Study information: Matching HLA type and CMV infection were both indicated by public TCR beta signatures.

Regarding this clonotype: What it binds is unknown.

In germline, CDR1 is SGHTS, CDR2 YDEGEE. CDR3 length equals 13 residues. V lost 6 bases to trimming and J lost 4 bases, with 13 bases between them. TCRdb called the reads again in MiXCR, with one record for every CDR3 protein. This sample has roughly 730,000 distinct CDR3 sequences, with around a third found just once. The chain carries TRBV5-8 and TRBJ1-1; TRBD1 might be the D (5 bases). The specimen comprised cultured PBMCs, sampled from culture after CMV antigen stimulation. The source is a human donor in good health (CMV status not recorded). Some clones in this sample may be carry-over from other donors' samples. DNA for the CDR3: TGTGCCAGCACTCCATCCGGGGGCACTGAAGCTTTCTTT. Residues: CASTPSGGTEAFF.